This T cell receptor (beta chain) came from a study of cytomegalovirus exposure and HLA in healthy donors. PCR was performed using 60 Vbeta and 13 Jbeta primers. Using immunoSEQ multiplex PCR, the repertoire was profiled, and TCRdb retains in-frame clones only, with some absent. The sample includes more than 95,000 clones, less than 85% of them seen just once. Trimming took 4 bases from V and 4 from J, leaving 7 bases between them. The germline V gene has CDR1 SQVTM and CDR2 ANQGSEA. The CDR3 contains 11 residues. Study findings and constraints: Among immune exposure information, only CMV serostatus was available.

This clone was found a few times. What it recognizes is unknown. The origin of this receptor is a young man in good health and CMV-seropositive. Sequencing was carried out using PBMCs. J is TRBJ1-2 and V is TRBV29-1; D gene unclear. The CDR3 here is CSVGEAYGYTF. The CDR3 DNA is TGCAGCGTTGGTGAGGCCTATGGCTACACCTTC.